This passage covers 28 T cell receptor beta chains from one sample sequenced in a study of tumour-infiltrating T cells in Burkitt lymphoma. Assay: immunoSEQ multiplex PCR; the TCRdb copy retains only in-frame clones and omits some. The profile shows over a thousand clones, roughly 10% of them singletons. Sequencing used tumor tissue. Source of these receptors: a human donor with Burkitt lymphoma.

This clone was recorded a few times. The rearrangement uses TRBV7-2 and TRBJ1-1, with TRBD1 as a possible D gene (5 bases). Trimming pared 5 bases from V and 5 bases from J, leaving 12 bases between. The CDR3 totals 13 residues. CDR1 SGHTA and CDR2 FQGNSA come from the germline V gene. This CDR3 is CASSAPGTTEAFF. The CDR3 DNA follows: TGTGCCAGCAGCGCACCCGGGACGACTGAAGCTTTCTTT.

V is TRBV28 and J is TRBJ1-5; D is undetermined. The V end was cut by 1 base, the J end by 0 bases, with 7 bases between. From germline, CDR1 is MDHEN and CDR2 SYDVKM. The CDR3 consists of 15 residues. The CDR3 loop reads CASSLSRLSNQPQHF. The CDR3 region has the DNA TGTGCCAGCAGTTTATCCCGACTTAGCAATCAGCCCCAGCATTTT.

This clone was observed a handful of times. CDR3 sequence: CASSGGAGVNEKLFF. CDR3 bases: TGTGCCAGCAGTGGGGGAGCAGGGGTAAATGAAAAACTGTTTTTT. The chain is built from TRBV6-1 and TRBJ1-4; D is perhaps TRBD1 (6 bases). Germline CDR1 is MNHNS and CDR2 is SASEGT. Trimming cost V 4 bases and J 5 bases, with 14 bases left between them. The CDR3 is 15 amino acids.

The gene calls are TRBV7-3 and TRBJ2-5; D possibly corresponds to TRBD1 (6 bases). This CDR3 comprises 14 residues. Trimming cost V 4 bases and J 3 bases, with 12 bases left between them. Germline-derived CDR1 and CDR2 are SGHTA and FQGTGA. CDR3 region: CASSYTGTKETQYF. CDR3 nucleotide sequence: TGTGCCAGCAGCTACACAGGGACCAAAGAGACCCAGTACTTC.

This clone has only a few counts. The chain uses TRBV6-1 and TRBJ2-1; 10 nucleotides match TRBD2. The CDR3 loop spans 15 amino acids. V trimming: 8 bases; J trimming: 7 bases; junction bases outside the gene matches: 11. Germline V gene lookup returns CDR1 MNHNS and CDR2 SASEGT. CDR3 sequence (DNA): TGTGCCAGCGATACTATCCTAGCGGGGGAAAATGAGCAGTTCTTC. This codes for CASDTILAGENEQFF.

This clone was counted only a few times. V gene TRBV7-8 combines with J gene TRBJ1-1; D is undetermined. The germline gives CDR1 SGHVS, CDR2 FQNEAQ. V was cut by 3 bases and J by 4 bases, with 12 bases left in between. This CDR3 is built from 14 residues. The CDR3 nucleotides read TGTGCCAGCAGCTTGGGTTCGGATCCCACTGAAGCTTTCTTT. Translating it yields CASSLGSDPTEAFF.

This clone occurred a few times. The chain is built from TRBV29-1 and TRBJ1-1, with D unresolved. The CDR3 has 16 residues. V was pared by 1 base and J by 1 base, with 16 bases between. CDR1 is SQVTM, CDR2 ANQGSEA, per germline. The CDR3 sequence is CSVEGAVEQPNTEAFF. In DNA form, the CDR3 reads TGCAGCGTTGAAGGAGCGGTTGAGCAGCCGAACACTGAAGCTTTCTTT.

There are a few counts of this clone. This chain connects TRBV28 to TRBJ2-7; no firm D call. The germline V gene encodes CDR1 MDHEN and CDR2 SYDVKM. The length of the CDR3 is 11 residues. Trimming left V 6 bases short and J 7 bases short, with 10 bases between. The CDR3 DNA follows: TGTGCCAGCAGCAACTTCTTTGAGCAGTACTTC. It is translated as CASSNFFEQYF.

This clone came up a few times. This chain links TRBV2 with TRBJ1-3, with unresolved D. The V end was cut by 6 bases, the J end by 4 bases, with 10 bases between. The CDR3 totals 13 residues. Germline V CDR1 and CDR2: SNHLY, FYNNEI. CDR3: CASSLGKGNTIYF. DNA of the CDR3: TGTGCCAGCAGCCTCGGGAAAGGAAACACCATATATTTT. The full variable domain, rest sourced from reference TRBV2 and TRBJ1-3, is EPEVTQTPSHQVTQMGQEVILRCVPISNHLYFYWYRQILGQKVEFLVSFYNNEISEKSEIFDDQFSVERPDGSNFTLKIRSTKLEDSAMYFCASSLGKGNTIYFGEGSWLTVV.

This chain links TRBV6-6 with TRBJ1-6; 12 nucleotides match TRBD1. V shed 8 bases and J 13 bases; nucleotides not matched to a gene: 15. This CDR3 is built from 16 residues. Germline CDR1 and CDR2: MNHNY and SVGAGI (reference sequence). CDR3 sequence reads: CASRAGQGASGRPLHF. The CDR3 region has the DNA TGTGCCAGCCGGGCGGGACAGGGGGCTTCGGGCAGGCCCCTCCACTTT.

This clone appeared a few times. J is TRBJ1-1 and V is TRBV2, with unresolved D. Germline lookup yields CDR1 SNHLY and CDR2 FYNNEI. The CDR3 covers 8 residues. The V end was cut by 0 bases, the J end by 13 bases, with 0 bases between. Here the CDR3 DNA reads TGTGCCAGCAGTGAAGCTTTCTTT. Translation gives CASSEAFF.

The chain carries TRBV7-8 and TRBJ1-1; D unresolved. Trimming shortened V by 1 base and J by 5 bases, and 20 bases separated the two germline ends. Germline lookup yields CDR1 SGHVS and CDR2 FQNEAQ. This CDR3 is 17 amino acids long. CDR3 in amino acids: CASSLGVGLSEITEAFF. The CDR3 DNA follows: TGTGCCAGCAGCTTAGGAGTAGGGCTTAGTGAGATAACTGAAGCTTTCTTT.

This clone has only a few counts. This chain joins TRBV7-8 and TRBJ2-1; the match to TRBD1 covers 8 bases. CDR1 and CDR2 from the germline V gene are SGHVS and FQNEAQ. The CDR3 runs to 14 residues. V lost 5 bases, J lost 6 bases, and 6 bases stayed unmatched. The CDR3 region has the DNA TGTGCCAGCAGCCTGGGACAGGCTTTCAATGAGCAGTTCTTC. Protein product: CASSLGQAFNEQFF.

This clone has only a few counts. The rearrangement uses TRBV5-1 and TRBJ2-2, with 7 bases fitting TRBD1. Germline lookup yields CDR1 SGHRS and CDR2 YFSETQ. The V gene end was trimmed by 1 base and the J gene end by 1 base; junction bases not matched to a gene: 1. The length of the CDR3 is 15 residues. In DNA form, the CDR3 reads TGCGCCAGCAGCTTGACAGGGGAGAACACCGGGGAGCTGTTTTTT. Protein product: CASSLTGENTGELFF.

This clone was counted between two and nine times. V usage is TRBV29-1 and J usage is TRBJ1-1; D not certain. Germline CDR1 and CDR2: SQVTM and ANQGSEA. V was shortened by 0 bases and J by 1 base, with 12 bases between the two germline ends. The CDR3 runs 15 residues. The CDR3 region has the DNA TGCAGCGTTGAAGACGTGACCCGAGGGAACACTGAAGCTTTCTTT. This codes for CSVEDVTRGNTEAFF.

This chain uses TRBV7-9 with TRBJ1-4; perhaps TRBD1 as D (5 bases). With 6 bases removed from V and 5 bases from J, the gap between germline ends came to 16 bases. Looked up from germline, CDR1 is SEHNR and CDR2 is FQNEAQ (reference sequence). This CDR3 is built from 15 residues. CDR3 in DNA: TGTGCCAGCAGTCTAGACAGTCGGGGAAATGAAAAACTGTTTTTT. This codes for CASSLDSRGNEKLFF. Complete variable domain (other parts from reference TRBV7-9 and TRBJ1-4): DTGVSQNPRHKITKRGQNVTFRCDPISEHNRLYWYRQTLGQGPEFLTYFQNEAQLEKSRLLSDRFSAERPKGSFSTLEIQRTEQGDSAMYLCASSLDSRGNEKLFFGSGTQLSVL.

The chain joins TRBV9 to TRBJ1-2; D gene ambiguous. Germline V gives CDR1 SGDLS, CDR2 YYNGEE. V was cut by 3 bases and J by 3 bases, with 9 bases left in between. The CDR3 runs to 13 residues. This CDR3 reads CASSGTTYYGYTF. Written as DNA, the CDR3 is TGTGCCAGCAGCGGGACTACCTACTATGGCTACACCTTC.

The chain recombines TRBV4-1 with TRBJ1-1; 8 bases are a match to TRBD1. CDR1 and CDR2 (germline): MGHRA, YSYEKL. V lost 4 bases, J lost 4 bases, and 11 bases stayed unmatched. This CDR3 has 16 residues. DNA of the CDR3: TGCGCCAGCAGCCGACAAGTACAGGGGGTGGCCACTGAAGCTTTCTTT. Amino acid sequence: CASSRQVQGVATEAFF.

This clone was counted between two and nine times. J is TRBJ1-5 and V is TRBV6-5; possibly TRBD1 for D (6 bases). The germline V gene encodes CDR1 MNHEY and CDR2 SVGAGI. V lost 4 bases and J lost 3, with 7 bases in between. The CDR3 length is 13 residues. CDR3 bases: TGTGCCAGCAGTTGGACAGTCAATCAGCCCCAGCATTTT. Amino acids: CASSWTVNQPQHF.

This clone turned up a few times. The genes are TRBV2 and TRBJ2-1; unclear D gene. CDR3 length: 13 amino acids. CDR1 and CDR2 from the germline V gene are SNHLY and FYNNEI. The V gene lost 1 base and the J gene lost 2 bases, with 3 bases spanning the gap. The CDR3 here is CASSEGPYNEQFF. CDR3 coding DNA: TGTGCCAGCAGTGAAGGGCCCTACAATGAGCAGTTCTTC.

This rearrangement joins TRBV15 to TRBJ2-6; 7 bases map to TRBD2. Germline V gives CDR1 LNHNV, CDR2 YYDKDF (reference sequence). The CDR3 runs to 19 residues. J lost 0 bases, V lost 4 bases, and 12 bases had no gene match. CDR3 in amino acids: CATSTSLGEGLSGANVLTF. In DNA, the CDR3 is TGTGCCACCAGCACCTCCTTAGGGGAGGGACTCTCTGGGGCCAACGTCCTGACTTTC.

This clone was found a few times. The chain carries TRBV11-2 and TRBJ2-5, with TRBD1 matching over 11 bases. V dropped 3 bases and J dropped 4; count of bases not matched to a gene: 1. The CDR3 length is 14 residues. Looked up from germline, CDR1 is SGHAT and CDR2 is FQNNGV. CDR3 nucleotide sequence: TGTGCCAGCAGCTTTGGGACAGGGGGAGAGACCCAGTACTTC. Protein sequence: CASSFGTGGETQYF.

V and J are TRBV2 and TRBJ1-3; D is unresolved. Looked up from germline, CDR1 is SNHLY and CDR2 is FYNNEI. The CDR3 spans 16 residues. Trimming shortened V by 6 bases and J by 1 base, and 16 bases separated the two germline ends. This CDR3 reads CASRRTGRPSGNTIYF. The CDR3 nucleotides are TGTGCCAGCAGACGAACCGGGAGGCCGTCTGGAAACACCATATATTTT. The full variable domain, its missing parts supplied by reference TRBV2 and TRBJ1-3, is EPEVTQTPSHQVTQMGQEVILRCVPISNHLYFYWYRQILGQKVEFLVSFYNNEISEKSEIFDDQFSVERPDGSNFTLKIRSTKLEDSAMYFCASRRTGRPSGNTIYFGEGSWLTVV.

This clone was counted a few times. The chain employs TRBV6-6 and TRBJ2-3; the match to TRBD2 covers 8 bases. There are 15 residues in the CDR3. The V segment lost 4 bases and the J segment 6 bases; nucleotides outside the gene matches: 9. Germline assignment: CDR1 MNHNY and CDR2 SVGAGI (reference sequence). The CDR3 DNA reads as TGTGCCAGCAGTTGGAGTAGCGGGACCGGGGATACGCAGTATTTT. This sequence encodes CASSWSSGTGDTQYF.

This clone has only a few counts. V and J are TRBV5-1 and TRBJ1-3; tentative D call: TRBD1 (6 bases). Per germline, CDR1 SGHRS and CDR2 YFSETQ. The CDR3 is made up of 12 amino acids. The V gene lost 4 bases and the J gene lost 7 bases, with 9 bases spanning the gap. CDR3 DNA: TGCGCCAGCAGCCTAGGGGGTAACACCATATATTTT. It specifies CASSLGGNTIYF.

This rearrangement joins TRBV10-3 to TRBJ2-5; D gene unclear. Trimming stripped 4 bases from V and 4 bases from J, with 10 bases between. The V gene's germline CDR1 is ENHRY and CDR2 SYGVKD. This CDR3 region has 13 residues. This CDR3 is CAISGVVGETQYF. In nucleotides, the CDR3 is TGTGCCATCAGTGGGGTTGTTGGAGAGACCCAGTACTTC.

This clone was observed a few times. The chain recombines TRBV6-4 with TRBJ2-1; D unresolved. The germline V gene has CDR1 MRHNA and CDR2 SNTAGT. The CDR3 loop spans 15 amino acids. Between the trimmed V and J ends, which lost 5 bases and 0 bases, there was a span of 11 bases. CDR3 sequence reads: CASSTVVSSYNEQFF. Written as DNA, the CDR3 is TGTGCCAGCAGTACGGTCGTAAGCTCCTACAATGAGCAGTTCTTC.

The gene calls are TRBV5-6 and TRBJ2-7; 7 bases are shared with TRBD1. This CDR3 spans 13 amino acids. Trimming cost V 3 bases and J 3 bases; bases outside gene matches: 3. CDR1 and CDR2 from the germline V gene are SGHDT and YYEEEE. The CDR3 bases are TGTGCCAGCAGCTCTCCAGGGGGCTACGAGCAGTACTTC. It translates to CASSSPGGYEQYF.